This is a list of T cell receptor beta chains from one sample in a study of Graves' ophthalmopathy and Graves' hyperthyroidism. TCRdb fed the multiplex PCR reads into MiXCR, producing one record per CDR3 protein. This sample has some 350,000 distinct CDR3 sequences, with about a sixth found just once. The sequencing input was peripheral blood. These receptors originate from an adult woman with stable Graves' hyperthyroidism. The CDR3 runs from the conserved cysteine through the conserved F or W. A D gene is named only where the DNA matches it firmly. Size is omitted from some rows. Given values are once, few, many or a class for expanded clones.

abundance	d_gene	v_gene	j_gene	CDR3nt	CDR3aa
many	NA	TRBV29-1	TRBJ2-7	TGCAGCGTTGAAGACAGGGAGTCCTACGAGCAGTACTTC	CSVEDRESYEQYF
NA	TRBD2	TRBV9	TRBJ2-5	TGTGCCAGCAGCCCGGGGACTAGCGGGGTCGGTGAGACCCAGTACTTC	CASSPGTSGVGETQYF
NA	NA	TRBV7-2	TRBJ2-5	TGTGCCAGCAGCTGGGGGACATTACAAGAGACCCAGTACTTC	CASSWGTLQETQYF
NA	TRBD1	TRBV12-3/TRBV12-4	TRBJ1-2	TGTGCCAGCAGCCACGACAGGGTGGGATATGGCTACACCTTC	CASSHDRVGYGYTF
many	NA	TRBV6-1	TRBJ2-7	TGTGCCAGCAAAAAGGGGGACTCCTACGAGCAGTACTTC	CASKKGDSYEQYF
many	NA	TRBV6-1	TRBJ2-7	TGTGCCAGCATGCTCGGGAAGTTTCCTTTCGAGCAGTACTTC	CASMLGKFPFEQYF
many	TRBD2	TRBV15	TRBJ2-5	TGTGCCACCAGCAGAGAGGGACTAGCGGCAAAAGAGACCCAGTACTTC	CATSREGLAAKETQYF
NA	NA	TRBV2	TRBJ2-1	TGTGCCAGCAGTGAACAGGGCAACTCCTACAATGAGCAGTTCTTC	CASSEQGNSYNEQFF
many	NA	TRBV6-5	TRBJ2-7	TGTGCCAGCGCAAAATTCACACAGTTCTCCTACGAGCAGTACTTC	CASAKFTQFSYEQYF
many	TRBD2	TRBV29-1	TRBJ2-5	TGCAGCGTCGCTTTCGGGGGGGTTGGAGAGACCCAGTACTTC	CSVAFGGVGETQYF
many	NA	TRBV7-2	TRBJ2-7	TGTGCCAGCAGCCGACCGGGGGTCCGCTCCTACGAGCAGTACTTC	CASSRPGVRSYEQYF
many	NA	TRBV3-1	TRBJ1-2	TGTGCCAGCAGCCCACCGAACGGTGGCTACACCTTC	CASSPPNGGYTF
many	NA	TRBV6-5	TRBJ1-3	TGTGCCAGCAGTTACTCGAAAGGCGCTGGAAACACCATATATTTT	CASSYSKGAGNTIYF
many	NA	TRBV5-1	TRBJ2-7	TGCGCCAGCAGCTTGATTGGCGAGACAGCCTTCGACGAGCAGTACTTC	CASSLIGETAFDEQYF
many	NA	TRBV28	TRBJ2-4	TGTGCCAGCAGTCCCACCGAGGACATTAAGTACTTC	CASSPTEDIKYF
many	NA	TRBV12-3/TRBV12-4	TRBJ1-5	TGTGCCAGCAGTTCGGCAGCCTCGAATCAGCCCCAGCATTTT	CASSSAASNQPQHF
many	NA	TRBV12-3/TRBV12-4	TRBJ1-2	TGTGCCAGCAGCTACCCAGACTCGAGAGGCTACACCTTC	CASSYPDSRGYTF
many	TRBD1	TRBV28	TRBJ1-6	TGTGCCAGCAGCTCCCGACCGGGACAGAATCGTTCACCCCTCCACTTT	CASSSRPGQNRSPLHF
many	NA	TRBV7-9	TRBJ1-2	TGTGCCAGCAGCTTACGGGCTTCAGATGGCTACACCTTC	CASSLRASDGYTF
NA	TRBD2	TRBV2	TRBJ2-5	TGTGCCAGCAATATGGGACTAGCGGGAGGCGAGACCAAGTACTTC	CASNMGLAGGETKYF
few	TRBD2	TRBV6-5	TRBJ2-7	TGTGCCAGCAGTTACTCGAAGGGTAGCGGGAGTTTCGAGCAGTACTTC	CASSYSKGSGSFEQYF
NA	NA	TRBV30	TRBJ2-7	TGTGCCTGGGGGGACGGGAGCTCCTACGAGCAGTACTTC	CAWGDGSSYEQYF
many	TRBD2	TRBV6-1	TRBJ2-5	TGTGCCTGCAGTGGAACTAGCGGGAGCTCGGAGACCCAGTACTTC	CACSGTSGSSETQYF
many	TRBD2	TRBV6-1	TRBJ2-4	TGTGCCAGCAGTGAAGCCCCCCCTCTAGCGGGAGCGAGAAACATTCAGTACTTC	CASSEAPPLAGARNIQYF
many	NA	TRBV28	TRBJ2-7	TGTGCCAGCAGCCATATCCGGGACACTTACGAGCAGTACTTC	CASSHIRDTYEQYF
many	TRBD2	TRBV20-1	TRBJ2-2	TGCAGTGCTGGGTCTCCAGCGGGAGCCACCGGGGAGCTGTTTTTT	CSAGSPAGATGELFF
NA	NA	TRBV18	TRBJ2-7	TGTGCCAGCTCACCACTTAACGGGAGCCTCTACGAGCAGTACTTC	CASSPLNGSLYEQYF
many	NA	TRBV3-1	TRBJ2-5	TGTGCCAGCAGCCAAGATAACTTGCGACAACAAGAGACCCAGTACTTC	CASSQDNLRQQETQYF
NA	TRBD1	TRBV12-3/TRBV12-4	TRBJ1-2	TGTGCCAGCAGGTTTTTCGACAGGGTTGGAAATGGCTACACCTTC	CASRFFDRVGNGYTF
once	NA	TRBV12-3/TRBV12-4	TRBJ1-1	TGTGCCAGCAGTTCGGACTACCTTGAAGCTTTCTTT	CASSSDYLEAFF
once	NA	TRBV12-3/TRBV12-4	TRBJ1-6	TGTGCCAGCAGTTTGAGGGTACAGACACCCCTCCACTTT	CASSLRVQTPLHF
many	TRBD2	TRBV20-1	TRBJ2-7	TGCAGTGCTAGGCGACTAGCGACACCCCGCTACGAGCAGTACTTC	CSARRLATPRYEQYF
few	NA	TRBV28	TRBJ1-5	TGTGCCAGCAGTTTATTCGCTATCAATCAGCCCCAGCATTTT	CASSLFAINQPQHF
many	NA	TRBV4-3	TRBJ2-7	TGCGCCAGCAGCCAAGATACAGGCTCCTACGAGCAGTACTTC	CASSQDTGSYEQYF
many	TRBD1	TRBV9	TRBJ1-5	TGTGCCAGCAGCACCAGGACAGGGGGCGTTTGTGGCAATCAGCCCCAGCATTTT	CASSTRTGGVCGNQPQHF
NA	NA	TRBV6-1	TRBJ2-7	TGTGCCAGCAGTGAAGAAGGGCTGTACGAGCAGTACTTC	CASSEEGLYEQYF
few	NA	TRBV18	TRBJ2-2	TGTGCCAGCTCACCACGGCAGGGCCCGAACACCGGGGAGCTGTTTTTT	CASSPRQGPNTGELFF
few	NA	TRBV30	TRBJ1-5	TGTGCCTGGAGTGGAAGAGGGGCTTTTCCAAGCGCCCAGCATTTT	CAWSGRGAFPSAQHF
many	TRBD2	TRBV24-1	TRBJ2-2	TGTGCCACCAGTGATCGGACTAGCGGGAGGATGAACACCGGGGAGCTGTTTTTT	CATSDRTSGRMNTGELFF
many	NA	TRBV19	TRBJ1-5	TGTGCCAGTAGTGCGCCAGGGGGCAATCAGCCCCAGCATTTT	CASSAPGGNQPQHF
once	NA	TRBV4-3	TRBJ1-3	TGCGCCAGCAGCCAAGACCCTATGACGACCAACTCTGGAAACACCATATATTTT	CASSQDPMTTNSGNTIYF
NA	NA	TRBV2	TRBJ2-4	TGTGCCAGCAGTGAAGAATCAGGGTGGAACATTCAGTACTTC	CASSEESGWNIQYF
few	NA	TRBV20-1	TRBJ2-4	TGCAGTGCTAGCTTAGTTCATCGGGGCCGAGAAAACATTAAGTACTTC	CSASLVHRGRENIKYF
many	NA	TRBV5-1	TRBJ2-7	TGCGCCAGCAGCCAGGACACCAACTCCTACGAGCAGTACTTC	CASSQDTNSYEQYF
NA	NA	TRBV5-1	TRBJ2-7	TGCGCCAGCAGCGACAACAGGATCGAGCAGTACTTC	CASSDNRIEQYF
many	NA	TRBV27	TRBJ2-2	TGTGCCAGCAGTTCCCCCTACGGGGCCGAAGCTTACACCGGGGAGCTGTTTTTT	CASSSPYGAEAYTGELFF
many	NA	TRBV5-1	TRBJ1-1	TGCGCCAGTCGGGGACTCATAGGGGTGGAGGGTACTGAAGCTTTCTTT	CASRGLIGVEGTEAFF
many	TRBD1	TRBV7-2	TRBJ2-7	TGTGCCAGCAGCTCCATCCACAGGGGCGAGCAGTACTTC	CASSSIHRGEQYF
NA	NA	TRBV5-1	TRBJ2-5	TGCGCCAGCAGCTTGGGAGGAGGGGAAGAGACCCAGTACTTC	CASSLGGGEETQYF
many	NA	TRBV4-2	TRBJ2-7	TGTGCCAGCAGCCCGTCAATGGGGGGGCTCTACGAGCAGTACTTC	CASSPSMGGLYEQYF
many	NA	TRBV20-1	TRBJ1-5	TGCAGTGCCCGCCGGGACTCAAAAGGGGCCCAGCATTTT	CSARRDSKGAQHF
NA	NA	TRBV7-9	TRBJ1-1	TGTGCCAGCAGCTCCCACGGGGGGGCGGAGAACACTGAAGCTTTCTTT	CASSSHGGAENTEAFF